Below are 2 T cell receptor beta chains sequenced from a single sample in a study of molecular identifiers for immune sequencing clone quantification. TCRdb called the PCR reads again in MiXCR, with one record for every CDR3 protein. Altogether under 650,000 distinct CDR3 sequences are present, about 20% being singletons, with the ten largest covering 0.7% to 1%. The source material was naive CD8+ T cells from blood, with Jurkat cell RNA spiked in. Subset in this sample: FACS-sorted CD8+CD4-CCR7+CD45RA+ naive T cells. These receptors were collected from a human donor in good health. Some libraries in this study had Jurkat cell RNA spiked in.

This clonotype was found many times. This chain links TRBV7-2 with TRBJ2-3, with TRBD2 matching over 9 bases. This CDR3 contains 17 residues. Per germline, CDR1 SGHTA and CDR2 FQGNSA. The V and J ends lost 6 bases and 2 bases, in that order; junction bases with no gene match: 12. The CDR3, as DNA: TGTGCCAGCAGTCTGTTGCGGGGGGGCCCCCCCACAGATACGCAGTATTTT. It is translated as CASSLLRGGPPTDTQYF.

This clonotype appeared many times. J is TRBJ1-1 and V is TRBV5-4, with D unresolved. Germline CDR1 is SGHNT and CDR2 is YYREEE (reference sequence). The CDR3 sequence is 14 residues long. Trimming left V 5 bases short and J 4 bases short, with 15 bases between. The CDR3 sequence: CASSPVPGSTEAFF. The CDR3 nucleotides read TGTGCCAGCAGTCCGGTCCCGGGGAGCACTGAAGCTTTCTTT.